Listed here is a single T cell receptor beta chain. These data come from a study of blood T cell repertoires in COVID-19. Overall study: Italy, Spain and the United States were the sources of the convalescent and acute COVID-19 samples. T cells, B-cell-depleted T cells, or PBMCs provided the cDNA or gDNA that served as material.

In the source study's methods: Amplification from reference gene primers served as the basis for estimated nucleated cell counts. Using immunoSEQ multiplex PCR, the repertoire was profiled, and TCRdb retains in-frame clones only, with some absent. The V and J calls and clone size are taken from that table; D and trimming were inferred from the DNA. The sample carries about 160,000 clones, around 86% recorded once. The CDR3 spans 15 residues. The V gene's germline CDR1 is MNHEY and CDR2 SVGAGI. V was cut by 6 bases and J by 3 bases, with 17 bases left in between. The TCR was taken from a man aged 70 or older who had recovered from COVID-19. The chain employs TRBV6-5 and TRBJ1-2; D is undetermined. The source material was peripheral blood. The chain's CDR3 is CASRTLLSGDYGYTF. Written as DNA, the CDR3 is TGTGCCAGCAGGACCCTTTTGTCCGGGGACTATGGCTACACCTTC.